This T cell receptor (beta chain) was sequenced in a study of memory CD4+ T cells and cytomegalovirus serostatus. Study-level information: Of the healthy Belgian adults, fewer than 10 were CMV seropositive and approximately 24 seronegative.

Single viable CD3+CD4+CD8-CD45RO+ cells were sorted as the memory CD4+ T cells. This clone was counted a few times. V was clipped by 0 bases and J by 6 bases, with 23 bases between them. This CDR3 has 17 residues. Germline V gene data show CDR1 as GTSNPN and CDR2 as SVGIG (reference sequence). In the study's own analysis: After removing out-of-frame reads, approximately 2.2 million distinct TCRbeta sequences remained. The protocol was immunoSEQ multiplex PCR, while the TCRdb copy is restricted to in-frame clones and leaves out a portion. V, J and clone size were drawn from that table, and D and trimming were deduced from the DNA. Of about 58,000 clones detected, under 90% appear once; the ten largest clones hold roughly 0.5%.

Material for sequencing was memory CD4+ T cells from blood. This receptor was taken from an adult in good health and CMV-seronegative. Some clones in this sample may be carry-over from other donors' samples. The gene calls are TRBV30 and TRBJ1-1; D gene ambiguous. CDR3 sequence (DNA): TGTGCCTGGAGTGTGAAACTCGGAGGTTTTCTTCCCTCTGAAGCTTTCTTT. Translating it yields CAWSVKLGGFLPSEAFF.